This TCR beta chain was documented in a study of early T cells in non-severe SARS-CoV-2 infection. Study information: Investigators sequenced bulk RNA drawn from unsorted whole blood, and chains remained unpaired.

One entry per CDR3 protein results from TCRdb running MiXCR on the 5' RACE reads. The data contain approximately 49,000 distinct CDR3 sequences, roughly 12% of them singletons. Germline CDR1 is ENHRY and CDR2 is SYGVKD. This CDR3 has 14 amino acids. General study findings and limits: VDJdb matching, biased toward anti-spike CD8 responses, missed private and CD4 specificities.

Concerning this clonotype: Its antigen is unidentified. A read error may produce the germline difference seen at one junction end.

Specimen: whole blood. This clonotype was obtained from an adult who was a healthcare worker with PCR-confirmed SARS-CoV-2 infection or an uninfected control (not recorded which). This chain uses TRBV10-3 with TRBJ2-2; TRBD2 might be the D (5 bases). CDR3 protein: CAISEEALAGERFF. CDR3 nucleotides: TGTGCCATCAGTGAGGAGGCGTTGGCCGGGGAGCGGTTTTTT.